This T cell receptor (beta chain) was sequenced for a study of blood T cell repertoires in COVID-19. Overall study context: There were acute and convalescent COVID-19 samples, and they came from the United States, Italy and Spain.

CDR3 length equals 12 residues. The V gene lost 5 bases and the J gene lost 0 bases, with 5 bases spanning the gap. Looked up from germline, CDR1 is SEHNR and CDR2 is FQNEAQ (reference sequence). Per the authors' pipeline: Reference gene primer amplification yielded estimated nucleated cell counts. TCRdb's copy holds only in-frame clones and misses some; the assay was immunoSEQ multiplex PCR. V, J and clone size were drawn from that table, and D and trimming were deduced from the DNA. The sample carries 200,000 to 250,000 clones, 80% to 90% recorded once. This clone was seen only once. The receptor was derived from a man aged 25 to 40 with active or convalescent COVID-19. The chain recombines TRBV7-9 with TRBJ2-7; D is unclear. The material sequenced was peripheral blood. The chain's CDR3 is CASSPSSYEQYF. The CDR3 DNA reads as TGTGCCAGCAGCCCGAGCTCCTACGAGCAGTACTTC.